Included here is one TCR beta chain sequence, with context. Antigen specificity is unknown. The data were obtained in a study of cytomegalovirus exposure and HLA in healthy donors. Study-wide context: The study placed over 65% of its roughly 410 genotyped donors in the Caucasian-associated ancestry cluster.

The CDR3 is 15 residues long. Germline CDR1 reads SGHTA; CDR2 reads FQGNSA. V was cut by 5 bases and J by 8 bases, with 18 bases left in between. Study-level findings and limits: Among TCR sequences, most were rare, though some public TCRs appeared in many donors. Among TCR beta chains of equal frequency, HLA-associated ones were more clonally expanded in a later analysis. Looking again later, the authors saw that most CMV-associated TCR beta chains seemed HLA-restricted.

The primer mix had 60 Vbeta and 13 Jbeta primers. Measured with immunoSEQ multiplex PCR; TCRdb has only the in-frame clones, and not every one. The sample contains about 170,000 clones, around 75% of which appear only once. Sample: PBMCs. The rearrangement uses TRBV7-2 and TRBJ1-4; D unclear. The receptor comes from a male donor in good health and CMV-seronegative. CDR3 protein: CASSPRGALGEKLFF. The CDR3 DNA reads TGTGCCAGCAGCCCCCGGGGAGCCCTTGGGGAAAAACTGTTTTTT.